These 9 T cell receptor beta chains were all obtained from the same sample, sequenced in a study of early T cells in non-severe SARS-CoV-2 infection. TCRdb redid the calling of the 5' RACE reads with MiXCR, one entry per CDR3 protein. This repertoire shows tens of thousands of distinct CDR3 sequences, roughly 6.6% found once; its top ten account for around 21%. This sample comprised whole blood, obtained at baseline. These receptors came from an adult who was a healthcare worker with PCR-confirmed SARS-CoV-2 infection or an uninfected control (not recorded which).

In this sample, this clonotype turned up many times. This chain links TRBV7-9 with TRBJ2-1; 7 bases align to TRBD1. CDR1 and CDR2 from the germline V gene are SEHNR and FQNEAQ (reference sequence). V lost 4 bases, J lost 5 bases, and 11 bases stayed unmatched. CDR3 length equals 16 residues. The CDR3 region is CASSSFFGTADNEQFF. As DNA, the CDR3 is TGTGCCAGCAGCTCCTTCTTCGGGACAGCTGACAATGAGCAGTTCTTC.

By share of the sample, this clonotype is medium-sized. The chain links TRBV20-1 to TRBJ1-1, with 9 bases identical to TRBD1. V lost 3 bases to trimming and J lost 4 bases; unmatched junction nucleotides: 3. Germline lookup yields CDR1 DFQATT and CDR2 SNEGSKA (reference sequence). The CDR3 totals 13 residues. The CDR3 nucleotides read TGCAGTGCTAGTTGGGACAGGGCCACTGAAGCTTTCTTT. It translates to CSASWDRATEAFF.

The chain employs TRBV28 and TRBJ1-4, with D possibly TRBD1 on 6 matching bases. Trimming took 1 base from V and 5 from J, leaving 20 bases between them. Germline-derived CDR1 and CDR2 are MDHEN and SYDVKM. The CDR3 extends over 18 amino acids. In DNA, the CDR3 is TGTGCCAGCAGTTTATCTCCGGGACACAACCCTGGGAATGAAAAACTGTTTTTT. This encodes CASSLSPGHNPGNEKLFF.

This clonotype was counted ten times or more. The chain combines TRBV7-9 with TRBJ1-5, with unresolved D. The V gene's germline CDR1 is SEHNR and CDR2 FQNEAQ (reference sequence). The CDR3 is 14 amino acids. The V gene lost 0 bases and the J gene lost 4 bases, with 7 bases spanning the gap. This CDR3 reads CASSLAGNNQPQHF. DNA of the CDR3: TGTGCCAGCAGCTTAGCAGGGAATAATCAGCCCCAGCATTTT.

There are many counts of this clonotype. The chain uses TRBV20-1 and TRBJ1-5; D is possibly TRBD1 (6 bases). Per germline, CDR1 DFQATT and CDR2 SNEGSKA (reference sequence). The CDR3 contains 13 residues. V was clipped by 3 bases and J by 5 bases, with 11 bases between them. In DNA, the CDR3 is TGCAGTGCTAGTAGGACAGAACATCAGCCCCAGCATTTT. It specifies CSASRTEHQPQHF.

This clonotype was seen more than once but under ten times. The chain couples TRBV6-2 or TRBV6-3 to TRBJ1-1; tentatively, D is TRBD1 (5 bases). V was trimmed by 6 bases and J by 4 bases, leaving 12 bases between them. The germline CDR1 and CDR2 sequences are MNHEY and SVGEGT. The CDR3 has 13 residues. CDR3 amino acids: CASSPRDSTEAFF. The CDR3 DNA sequence: TGTGCCAGCAGCCCGAGGGACTCCACTGAAGCTTTCTTT.

Turning to this clonotype: Mismatch with germline at one junction end may stem from a read error. The rearrangement uses TRBV7-7 and TRBJ2-1; TRBD2 might be the D (5 bases). This CDR3 has 15 amino acids. Germline V gene lookup returns CDR1 SSHAT and CDR2 FNYEAQ (reference sequence). CDR3: CASSLGPAAYNEQFF. The CDR3 nucleotides read TGTGCTAGCAGCTTAGGCCCAGCGGCCTACAATGAGCAGTTCTTC. The variable domain in full, with the rest retrieved from reference TRBV7-7 and TRBJ2-1, is GAGVSQSPRYKVTKRGQDVTLRCDPISSHATLYWYQQALGQGPEFLTYFNYEAQPDKSGLPSDRFSAERPEGSISTLTIQRTEQRDSAMYRCASSLGPAAYNEQFFGPGTRLTVL.

This clonotype was picked up a small number of times. The genes are TRBV28 and TRBJ2-5; perhaps TRBD1 as D (6 bases). The germline gives CDR1 MDHEN, CDR2 SYDVKM. CDR3 length: 14 residues. With 3 bases removed from V and 0 bases from J, the gap between germline ends came to 8 bases. CDR3 nucleotides: TGTGCCAGCAGTTTTGCAGGGGACCAAGAGACCCAGTACTTC. This codes for CASSFAGDQETQYF.

This clonotype was recorded at least ten times. This rearrangement joins TRBV6-5 to TRBJ1-1; no clear D. The CDR3 has 11 residues. From germline, CDR1 is MNHEY and CDR2 SVGAGI. Deletions cut 8 bases from V and 8 bases from J, with 12 bases between. The CDR3 here is CASRRRREAFF. As DNA, the CDR3 is TGTGCCAGCCGTCGCCGTCGGGAAGCTTTCTTT.